A single sample gave rise to the 4 T cell receptor beta chains below, sequenced in a study of shared clonotypes between healthy human individuals. Assay: immunoSEQ multiplex PCR; the TCRdb copy retains only in-frame clones and omits some. The sample holds roughly 320,000 clones, about nine tenths seen once. Sequenced material: memory CD8+ T cells sorted from blood. Subset meaning: CD45RO+ cells pooled with CCR7-negative TemRA cells. Receptors originate from a man aged 18 to 30 in good health.

V gene TRBV28 combines with J gene TRBJ2-3, with 7 positions matching TRBD1. The germline CDR1 and CDR2 sequences are MDHEN and SYDVKM. The V gene end was trimmed by 6 bases and the J gene end by 14 bases; junction bases not matched to a gene: 11. The CDR3 runs to 12 residues. CDR3 loop: CASSRRQGRPYF. The CDR3 nucleotides are TGTGCCAGCAGCCGTCGACAGGGACGGCCGTATTTT. Filled out from reference TRBV28 and TRBJ2-3, the complete variable domain reads DVKVTQSSRYLVKRTGEKVFLECVQDMDHENMFWYRQDPGLGLRLIYFSYDVKMKEKGDIPEGYSVSREKKERFSLILESASTNQTSMYLCASSRRQGRPYFGPGTRLTVL.

Of note for this clone: This specimen includes other DNA sequences encoding the same CDR3. The J gene is TRBJ2-1, the V gene TRBV5-1; D ambiguous. V was cut by 0 bases and J by 4 bases, with 5 bases left in between. This CDR3 is built from 13 residues. In germline, CDR1 is SGHRS, CDR2 YFSETQ. This CDR3 is CASSLGQYNEQFF. CDR3 coding DNA: TGCGCCAGCAGCTTGGGCCAGTACAATGAGCAGTTCTTC.

The rearrangement links TRBV9 to TRBJ2-7, with 8 bases identical to TRBD2. This CDR3 comprises 15 residues. J gave up 2 bases and V 0 bases, and 4 bases lay outside the gene matches. Germline CDR1 is SGDLS and CDR2 is YYNGEE. DNA of the CDR3: TGTGCCAGCAGCGTAGGGTTGGGACTAGCCTACGAGCAGTACTTC. Amino acid sequence: CASSVGLGLAYEQYF.

This clone is a singleton in its sample. This chain connects TRBV27 to TRBJ2-1, with 8 positions matching TRBD2. V lost 0 bases, J lost 6 bases, and 4 bases stayed unmatched. There are 15 residues in the CDR3. The germline gives CDR1 MNHEY, CDR2 SMNVEV (reference sequence). CDR3 bases: TGTGCCAGCAGTTTATCACGGGAGGGCCCCAATGAGCAGTTCTTC. It translates to CASSLSREGPNEQFF.